This T cell receptor beta chain was sequenced in a study of T cells after yellow fever vaccination. This clonotype has just a few counts. The antigen remains unidentified. V gave up 1 base and J gave up 5 bases; unmatched junction bases: 6. Germline CDR1 reads MGHRA; CDR2 reads YSYEKL. This CDR3 has 16 residues. TCRdb fed the 5' RACE reads into MiXCR, producing one record per CDR3 protein. The table has 99,000 or so distinct CDR3 sequences, around 5.8% seen once; the top ten hold about two fifths. Broader study findings: Post-booster repertoires again held most primary-vaccination clones (approximately 96% CD4, about 90% CD8). Bulk-population clonotypes that are abundant could appear as contaminants in FACS-sorted repertoires.

The chain couples TRBV4-1 to TRBJ1-4, with 8 nucleotides matching TRBD1. The sample in question was CD8+ T cells sorted from PBMCs, obtained 10 days after the yellow fever booster vaccination. This TCR came from a man in his late teens or twenties who received the YFV17D yellow fever vaccine. CDR3 amino acids: CASSQVQGQENEKLFF. The CDR3 DNA is TGCGCCAGCAGCCAAGTCCAGGGACAGGAGAATGAAAAACTGTTTTTT.